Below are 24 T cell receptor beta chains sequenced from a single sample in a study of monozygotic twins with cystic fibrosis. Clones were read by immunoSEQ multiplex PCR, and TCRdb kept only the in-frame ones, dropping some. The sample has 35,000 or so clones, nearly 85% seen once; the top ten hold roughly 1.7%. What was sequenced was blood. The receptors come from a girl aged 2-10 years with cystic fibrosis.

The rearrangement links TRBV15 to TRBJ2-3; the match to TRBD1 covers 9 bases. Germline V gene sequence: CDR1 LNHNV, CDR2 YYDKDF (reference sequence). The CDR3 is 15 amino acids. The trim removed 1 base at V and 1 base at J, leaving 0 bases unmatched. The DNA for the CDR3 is TGTGCCACCAGCAGAGGACAGGGGGGCACAGATACGCAGTATTTT. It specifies CATSRGQGGTDTQYF.

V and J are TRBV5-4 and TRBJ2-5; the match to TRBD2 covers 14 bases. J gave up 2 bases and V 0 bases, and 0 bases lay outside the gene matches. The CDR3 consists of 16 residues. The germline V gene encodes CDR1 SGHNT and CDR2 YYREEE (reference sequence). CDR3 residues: CASSLGLAGGQETQYF. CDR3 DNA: TGTGCCAGCAGCTTGGGACTAGCGGGGGGGCAAGAGACCCAGTACTTC.

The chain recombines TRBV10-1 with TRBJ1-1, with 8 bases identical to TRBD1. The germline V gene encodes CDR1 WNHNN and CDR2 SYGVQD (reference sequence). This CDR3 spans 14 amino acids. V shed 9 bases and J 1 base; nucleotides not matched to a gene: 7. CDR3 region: CARLPGTGNTEAFF. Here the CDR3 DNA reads TGCGCCAGATTACCCGGGACAGGGAACACTGAAGCTTTCTTT.

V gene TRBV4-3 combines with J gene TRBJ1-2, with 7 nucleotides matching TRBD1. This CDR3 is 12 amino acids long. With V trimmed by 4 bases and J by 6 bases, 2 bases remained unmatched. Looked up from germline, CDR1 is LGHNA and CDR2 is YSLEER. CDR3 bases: TGCGCCAGCAGCCTCGGACAGGATGGCTACACCTTC. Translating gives CASSLGQDGYTF.

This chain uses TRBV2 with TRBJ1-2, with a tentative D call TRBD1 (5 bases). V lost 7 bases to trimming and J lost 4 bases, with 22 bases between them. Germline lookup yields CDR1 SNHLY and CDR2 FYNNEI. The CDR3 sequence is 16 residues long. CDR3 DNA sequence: TGTGCCAGCACCCAAACTAGGGAGGGGAGCACCTATGGCTACACCTTC. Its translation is CASTQTREGSTYGYTF.

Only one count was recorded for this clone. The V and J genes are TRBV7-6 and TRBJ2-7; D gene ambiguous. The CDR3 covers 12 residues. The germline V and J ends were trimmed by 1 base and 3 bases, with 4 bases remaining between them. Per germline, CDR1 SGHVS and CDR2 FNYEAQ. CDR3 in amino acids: CASSLVNYEQYF. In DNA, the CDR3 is TGTGCCAGCAGCTTAGTCAACTACGAGCAGTACTTC.

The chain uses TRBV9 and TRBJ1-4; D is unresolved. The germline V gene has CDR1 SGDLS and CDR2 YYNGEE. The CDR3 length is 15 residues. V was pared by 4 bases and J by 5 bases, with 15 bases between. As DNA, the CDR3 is TGTGCCAGCAGCCCTCAGGACGGAATCAATGAAAAACTGTTTTTT. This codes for CASSPQDGINEKLFF.

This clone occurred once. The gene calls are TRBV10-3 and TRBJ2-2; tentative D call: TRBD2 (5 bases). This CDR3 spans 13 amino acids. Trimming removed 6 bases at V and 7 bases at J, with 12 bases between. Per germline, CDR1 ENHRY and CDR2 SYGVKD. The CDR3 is CAIRDGVVGELFF. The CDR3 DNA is TGTGCCATCAGGGACGGGGTCGTCGGGGAGCTGTTTTTT.

CDR3 sequence (DNA): TGTGCCAGCAGCCTCTACTTTCCTAAGGGGGAGACCCAGTACTTC. It translates to CASSLYFPKGETQYF. This rearrangement joins TRBV7-2 to TRBJ2-5, with TRBD1 as a possible D gene (5 bases). The CDR3 sequence is 15 residues long. V lost 5 bases and J lost 5, with 18 bases in between. Germline CDR1 and CDR2: SGHTA and FQGNSA.

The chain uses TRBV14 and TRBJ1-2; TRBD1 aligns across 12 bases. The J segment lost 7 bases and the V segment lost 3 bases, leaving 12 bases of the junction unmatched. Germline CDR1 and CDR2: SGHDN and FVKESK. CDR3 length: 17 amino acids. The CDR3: CASSHPPGQGALSGYTF. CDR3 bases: TGTGCCAGCAGCCACCCTCCGGGACAGGGGGCTCTAAGTGGCTACACCTTC.

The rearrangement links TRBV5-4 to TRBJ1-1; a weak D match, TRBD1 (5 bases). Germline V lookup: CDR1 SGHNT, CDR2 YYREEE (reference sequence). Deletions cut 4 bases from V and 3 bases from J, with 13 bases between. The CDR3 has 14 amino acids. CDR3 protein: CASSHTWGDTEAFF. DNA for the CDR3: TGTGCCAGCAGCCACACTTGGGGGGACACTGAAGCTTTCTTT.

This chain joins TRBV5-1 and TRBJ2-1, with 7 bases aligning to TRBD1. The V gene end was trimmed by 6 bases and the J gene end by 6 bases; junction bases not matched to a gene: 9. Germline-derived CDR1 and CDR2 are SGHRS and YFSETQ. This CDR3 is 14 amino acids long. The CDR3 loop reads CASINQGVSNEQFF. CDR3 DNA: TGCGCCAGCATCAATCAGGGGGTTTCCAATGAGCAGTTCTTC.

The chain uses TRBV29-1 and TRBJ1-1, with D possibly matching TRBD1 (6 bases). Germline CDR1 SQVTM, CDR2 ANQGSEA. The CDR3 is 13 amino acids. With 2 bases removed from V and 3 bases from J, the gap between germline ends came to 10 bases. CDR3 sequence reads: CSVEPQGYTEAFF. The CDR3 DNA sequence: TGCAGCGTTGAACCACAGGGATACACTGAAGCTTTCTTT.

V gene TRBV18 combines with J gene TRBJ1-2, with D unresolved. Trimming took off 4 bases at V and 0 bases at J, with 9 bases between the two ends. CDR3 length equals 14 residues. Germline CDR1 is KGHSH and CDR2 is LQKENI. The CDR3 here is CASSLGVANYGYTF. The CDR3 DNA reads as TGTGCCAGCTCACTCGGGGTAGCTAACTATGGCTACACCTTC.

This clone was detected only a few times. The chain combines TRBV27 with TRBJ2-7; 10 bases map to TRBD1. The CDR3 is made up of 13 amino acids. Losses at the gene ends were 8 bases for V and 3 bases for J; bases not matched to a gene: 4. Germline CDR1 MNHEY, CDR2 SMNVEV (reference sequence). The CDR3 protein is CASWDRGFYEQYF. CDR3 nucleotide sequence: TGTGCCAGCTGGGACAGGGGATTCTACGAGCAGTACTTC.

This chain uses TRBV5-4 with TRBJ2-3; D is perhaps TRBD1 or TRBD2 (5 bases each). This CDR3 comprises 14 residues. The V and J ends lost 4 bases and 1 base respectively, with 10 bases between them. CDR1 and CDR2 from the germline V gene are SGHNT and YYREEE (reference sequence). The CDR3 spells CASSALGGTDTQYF. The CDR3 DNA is TGTGCCAGCAGCGCGCTGGGGGGCACAGATACGCAGTATTTT.

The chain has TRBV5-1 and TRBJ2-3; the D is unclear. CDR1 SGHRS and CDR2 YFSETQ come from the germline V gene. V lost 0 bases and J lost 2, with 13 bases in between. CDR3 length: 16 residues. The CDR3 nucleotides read TGCGCCAGCAGCTTGGCCCGTCAATCTATCACAGATACGCAGTATTTT. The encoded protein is CASSLARQSITDTQYF.

The CDR3, as DNA: TGTGCCAGCAGTACCCCCGGGACTAGGTTCAATGAGCAGTTCTTC. Amino acids: CASSTPGTRFNEQFF. The chain combines TRBV6-6 with TRBJ2-1; the match to TRBD2 covers 8 bases. The CDR3 loop spans 15 amino acids. After removal of 5 bases from V and 6 bases from J, the junction contained 9 bases not matched to a gene. Germline assignment: CDR1 MNHNY and CDR2 SVGAGI (reference sequence).

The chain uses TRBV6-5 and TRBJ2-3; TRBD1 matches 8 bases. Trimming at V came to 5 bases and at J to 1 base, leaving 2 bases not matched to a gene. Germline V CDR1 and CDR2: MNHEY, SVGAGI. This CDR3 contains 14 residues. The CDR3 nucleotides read TGTGCCAGCAGTCGGGACAGGCGCACAGATACGCAGTATTTT. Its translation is CASSRDRRTDTQYF.

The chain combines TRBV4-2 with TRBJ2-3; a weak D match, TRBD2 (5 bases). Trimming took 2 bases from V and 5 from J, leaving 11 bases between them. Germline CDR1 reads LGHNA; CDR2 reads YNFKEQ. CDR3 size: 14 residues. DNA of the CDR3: TGTGCCAGCAGCCAATCTCATGAGGGAGATACGCAGTATTTT. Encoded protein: CASSQSHEGDTQYF.

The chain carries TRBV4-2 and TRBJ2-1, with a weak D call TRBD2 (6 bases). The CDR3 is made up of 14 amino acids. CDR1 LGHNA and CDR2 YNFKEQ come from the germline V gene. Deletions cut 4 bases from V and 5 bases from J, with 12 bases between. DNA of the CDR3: TGTGCCAGCAGCCGCCAGCCGGGGGACAATGAGCAGTTCTTC. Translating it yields CASSRQPGDNEQFF.

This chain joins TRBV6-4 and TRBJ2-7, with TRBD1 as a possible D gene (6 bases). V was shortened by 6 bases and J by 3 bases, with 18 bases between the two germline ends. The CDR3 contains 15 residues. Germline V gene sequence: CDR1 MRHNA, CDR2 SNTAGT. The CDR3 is CASSCYREPSYEQYF. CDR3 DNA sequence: TGTGCCAGCAGCTGTTACAGGGAACCCAGCTACGAGCAGTACTTC.

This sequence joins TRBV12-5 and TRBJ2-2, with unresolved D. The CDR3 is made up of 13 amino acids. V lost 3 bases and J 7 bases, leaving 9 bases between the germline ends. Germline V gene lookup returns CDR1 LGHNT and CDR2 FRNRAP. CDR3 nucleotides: TGTGCTAGTGGTTTTAGCACAGACGGGGAGCTGTTTTTT. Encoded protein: CASGFSTDGELFF. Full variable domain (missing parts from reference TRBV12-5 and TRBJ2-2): DARVTQTPRHKVTEMGQEVTMRCQPILGHNTVFWYRQTMMQGLELLAYFRNRAPLDDSGMPKDRFSAEMPDATLATLKIQPSEPRDSAVYFCASGFSTDGELFFGEGSRLTVL.

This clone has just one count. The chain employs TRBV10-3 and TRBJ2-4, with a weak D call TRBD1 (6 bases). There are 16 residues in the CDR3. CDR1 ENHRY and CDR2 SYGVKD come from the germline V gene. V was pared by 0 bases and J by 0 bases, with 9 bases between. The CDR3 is CAISESKGGAKNIQYF. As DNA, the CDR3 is TGTGCCATCAGTGAGTCGAAAGGGGGAGCCAAAAACATTCAGTACTTC.